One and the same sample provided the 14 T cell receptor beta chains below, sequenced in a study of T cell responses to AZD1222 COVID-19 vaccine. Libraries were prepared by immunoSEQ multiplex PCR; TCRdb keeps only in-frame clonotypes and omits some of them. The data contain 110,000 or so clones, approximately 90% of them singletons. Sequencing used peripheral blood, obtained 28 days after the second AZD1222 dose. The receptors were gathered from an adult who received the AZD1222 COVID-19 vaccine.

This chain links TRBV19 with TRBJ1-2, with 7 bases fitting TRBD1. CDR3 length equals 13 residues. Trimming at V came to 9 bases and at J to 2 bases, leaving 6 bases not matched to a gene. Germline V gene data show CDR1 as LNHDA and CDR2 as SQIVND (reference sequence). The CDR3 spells CASKGQTNYGYTF. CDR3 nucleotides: TGTGCCAGCAAGGGACAGACGAACTATGGCTACACCTTC.

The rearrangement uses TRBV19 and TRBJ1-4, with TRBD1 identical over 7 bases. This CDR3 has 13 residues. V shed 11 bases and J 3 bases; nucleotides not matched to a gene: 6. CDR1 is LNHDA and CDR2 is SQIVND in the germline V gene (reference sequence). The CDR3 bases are TGTGCCGCCTCCGGGACAGCTAATGAAAAACTGTTTTTT. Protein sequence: CAASGTANEKLFF.

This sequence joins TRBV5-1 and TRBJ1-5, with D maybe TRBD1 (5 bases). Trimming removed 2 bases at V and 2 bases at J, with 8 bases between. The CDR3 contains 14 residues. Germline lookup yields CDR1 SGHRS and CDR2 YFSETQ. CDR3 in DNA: TGCGCCAGCAGCTTAGAGGGACGCAATCAGCCCCAGCATTTT. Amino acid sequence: CASSLEGRNQPQHF.

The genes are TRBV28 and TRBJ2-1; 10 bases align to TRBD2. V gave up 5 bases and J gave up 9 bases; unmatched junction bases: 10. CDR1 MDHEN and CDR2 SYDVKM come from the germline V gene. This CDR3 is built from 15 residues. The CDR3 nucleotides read TGTGCCAGCAGTCCCCTGGGAGCGGGGGGGGGTGAGCAGTTCTTC. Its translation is CASSPLGAGGGEQFF.

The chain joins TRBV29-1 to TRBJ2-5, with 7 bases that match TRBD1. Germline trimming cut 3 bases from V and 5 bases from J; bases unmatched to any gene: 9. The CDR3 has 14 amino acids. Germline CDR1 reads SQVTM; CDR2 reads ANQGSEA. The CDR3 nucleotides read TGCAGCGTTGATCGGCAGGGGGTTTGGGAGACCCAGTACTTC. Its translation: CSVDRQGVWETQYF.

CDR3 sequence: CASIGQGDTEQFF. The CDR3 DNA follows: TGTGCCAGTATTGGGCAGGGGGATACTGAGCAGTTCTTC. The rearrangement links TRBV19 to TRBJ2-1; TRBD1 matches at 7 bases. Germline V CDR1 and CDR2: LNHDA, SQIVND (reference sequence). The ends lost 7 bases at V and 9 bases at J; junction bases unmatched: 9. This CDR3 contains 13 residues.

The CDR3 DNA sequence: TGTGCCAGCAGCTTAGGGAGGACAGGGTTAAGCAATCAGCCCCAGCATTTT. Translating it yields CASSLGRTGLSNQPQHF. The V gene is TRBV7-2, the J gene TRBJ1-5; 8 bases agree with TRBD1. The V gene's germline CDR1 is SGHTA and CDR2 FQGNSA. The J segment lost 1 base and the V segment lost 1 base, leaving 6 bases of the junction unmatched. The CDR3 sequence is 17 residues long.

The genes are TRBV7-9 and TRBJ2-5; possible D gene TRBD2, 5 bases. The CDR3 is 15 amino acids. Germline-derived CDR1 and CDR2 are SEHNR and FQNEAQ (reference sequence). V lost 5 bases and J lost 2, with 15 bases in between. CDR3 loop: CASSRGSGIQETQYF. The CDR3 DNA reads TGTGCCAGCAGCCGAGGGTCGGGGATACAAGAGACCCAGTACTTC.

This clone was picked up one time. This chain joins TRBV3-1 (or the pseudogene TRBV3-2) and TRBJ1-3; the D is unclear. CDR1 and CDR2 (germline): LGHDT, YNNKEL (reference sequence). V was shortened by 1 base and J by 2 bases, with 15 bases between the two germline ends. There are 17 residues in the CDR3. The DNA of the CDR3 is TGTGCCAGCAGCCAAGCGGACTCAGTGCTGACTGGAAACACCATATATTTT. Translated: CASSQADSVLTGNTIYF.

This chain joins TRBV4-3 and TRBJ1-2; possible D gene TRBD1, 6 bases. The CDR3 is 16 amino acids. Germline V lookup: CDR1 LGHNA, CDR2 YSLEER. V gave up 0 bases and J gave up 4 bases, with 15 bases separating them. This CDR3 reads CASSQDPGGLGYGYTF. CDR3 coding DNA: TGCGCCAGCAGCCAAGATCCTGGGGGCCTGGGCTATGGCTACACCTTC.

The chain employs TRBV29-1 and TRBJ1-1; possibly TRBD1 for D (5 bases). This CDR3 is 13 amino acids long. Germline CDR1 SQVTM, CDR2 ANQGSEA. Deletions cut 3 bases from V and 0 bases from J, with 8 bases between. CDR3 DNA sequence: TGCAGCGTTGATGACAGTATGAACACTGAAGCTTTCTTT. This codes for CSVDDSMNTEAFF.

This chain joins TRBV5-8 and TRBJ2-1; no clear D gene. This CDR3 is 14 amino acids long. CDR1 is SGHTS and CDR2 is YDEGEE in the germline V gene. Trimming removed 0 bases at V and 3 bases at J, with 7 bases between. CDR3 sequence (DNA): TGTGCCAGCAGCTTGGCCTTCAGCTACAATGAGCAGTTCTTC. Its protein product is CASSLAFSYNEQFF. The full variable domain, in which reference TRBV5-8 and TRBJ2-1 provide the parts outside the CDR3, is EAGVTQSPTHLIKTRGQQATLRCSPISGHTSVYWYQQALGLGLQFLLWYDEGEERNRGNFPPRFSGRQFPNYSSELNVNALELEDSALYLCASSLAFSYNEQFFGPGTRLTVL.

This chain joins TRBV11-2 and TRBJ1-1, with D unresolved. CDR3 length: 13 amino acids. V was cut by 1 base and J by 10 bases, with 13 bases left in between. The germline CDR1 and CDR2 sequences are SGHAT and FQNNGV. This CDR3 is CASSLGPGAGAFF. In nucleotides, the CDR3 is TGTGCCAGCAGCTTAGGACCGGGAGCGGGAGCTTTCTTT.

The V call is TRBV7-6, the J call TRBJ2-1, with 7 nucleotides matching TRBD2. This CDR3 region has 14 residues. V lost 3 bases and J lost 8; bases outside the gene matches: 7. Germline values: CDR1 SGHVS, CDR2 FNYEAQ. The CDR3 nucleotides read TGTGCCAGCAGCTTTTGGGCCAGCGGGGATGAGCAGTTCTTC. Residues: CASSFWASGDEQFF.